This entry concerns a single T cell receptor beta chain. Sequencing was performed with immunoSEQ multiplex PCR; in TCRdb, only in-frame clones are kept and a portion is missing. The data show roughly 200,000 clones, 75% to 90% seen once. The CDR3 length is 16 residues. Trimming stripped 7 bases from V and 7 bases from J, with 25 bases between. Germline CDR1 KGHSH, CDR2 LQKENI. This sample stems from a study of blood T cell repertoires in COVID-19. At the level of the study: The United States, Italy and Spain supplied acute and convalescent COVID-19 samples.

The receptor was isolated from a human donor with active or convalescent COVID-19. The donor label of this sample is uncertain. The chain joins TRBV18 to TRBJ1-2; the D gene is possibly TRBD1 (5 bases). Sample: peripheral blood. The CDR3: CASFSLISGSSVGYTF. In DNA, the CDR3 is TGTGCCAGCTTTTCCCTAATCTCAGGGTCTTCCGTTGGCTACACCTTC. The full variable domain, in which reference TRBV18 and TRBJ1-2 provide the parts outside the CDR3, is NAGVMQNPRHLVRRRGQEARLRCSPMKGHSHVYWYRQLPEEGLKFMVYLQKENIIDESGMPKERFSAEFPKEGPSILRIQQVVRGDSAAYFCASFSLISGSSVGYTFGSGTRLTVV.